This T cell receptor (beta chain) was sequenced during a study of T cell repertoires in cytomegalovirus infection. Study details: Recently identified HLA-C-restricted CMV epitopes were used, and well-studied HLA-B-restricted CMV epitopes were used as well. Study-level findings and limits: Dominating the ex vivo response were HLA-C-restricted CMV-specific TCR beta clonotypes.

Using its own MiXCR run on the reads, TCRdb lists one record per CDR3 protein. The profile shows 300,000 to 400,000 distinct CDR3 sequences, around 29% of them singletons. Concerning this clonotype itself: The target antigen is unknown.

Germline V CDR1 and CDR2: MNHEY, SVGEGT. Trimming cost V 2 bases and J 8 bases, with 15 bases left between them. The CDR3 sequence is 14 residues long. Here the sequenced sample was cultured PBMCs, taken from culture after CMV antigen stimulation. This receptor was taken from a human donor in good health (CMV status not recorded). Some clones in this sample may be carry-over from other donors' samples. V gene TRBV6-2 or TRBV6-3 combines with J gene TRBJ1-2, with D possibly matching TRBD1 (5 bases). The CDR3 DNA sequence: TGTGCCAGCAGTTACGAGGGGACGCGCGAGGGCTACACCTTC. It yields the protein CASSYEGTREGYTF.